Listed here are 32 T cell receptor beta chains from one sample, sequenced in a study of blood T cell repertoires in COVID-19. Measured with immunoSEQ multiplex PCR; TCRdb has only the in-frame clones, and not every one. The sample carries over 250,000 clones, around 82% recorded once. The sample was peripheral blood. The source of these receptors is a woman between 45 and 60 years old who had recovered from COVID-19.

The CDR3 protein is CASSLEGASLPEQFF. Here the CDR3 DNA reads TGTGCCAGCAGCTTAGAAGGGGCTAGTCTGCCTGAGCAGTTCTTC. J is TRBJ2-1 and V is TRBV11-3, with a tentative D call TRBD1 (5 bases). The V end was cut by 0 bases, the J end by 9 bases, with 15 bases between. CDR3 length: 15 residues. The V gene's germline CDR1 is SGHNT and CDR2 YENEEA.

The rearrangement joins TRBV6-5 to TRBJ2-3; 9 bases match TRBD1. Germline values: CDR1 MNHEY, CDR2 SVGAGI. Trimming at V came to 6 bases and at J to 6 bases, leaving 4 bases not matched to a gene. This CDR3 is built from 13 residues. The DNA for the CDR3 is TGTGCCAGCAGCGGACAGGGGTGGGATACGCAGTATTTT. Translated, it gives CASSGQGWDTQYF.

At least ten counts were recorded for this clone. For the CDR3, the DNA is TGTGCCAGCAGCTTAGGCCCGGGACAGGGACCGGAGCAGTTCTTC. Amino acids: CASSLGPGQGPEQFF. The chain is built from TRBV7-9 and TRBJ2-1, with 9 bases matching TRBD1. Germline CDR1 SEHNR, CDR2 FQNEAQ (reference sequence). The CDR3 covers 15 residues. Trimming took 1 base from V and 10 from J; bases not matched to a gene: 8.

This chain joins TRBV27 and TRBJ1-2, with D possibly TRBD1 on 6 matching bases. CDR3 length equals 13 residues. Trimming removed 4 bases from V and 3 bases from J, with 9 bases in between. CDR1 is MNHEY and CDR2 is SMNVEV in the germline V gene (reference sequence). CDR3 nucleotide sequence: TGTGCCAGCAGTTCCCCAGGGGACTATGGCTACACCTTC. Protein: CASSSPGDYGYTF.

The CDR3 here is CASSLQGYGYTF. The CDR3 coding sequence is TGTGCCAGCAGCTTACAGGGCTATGGCTACACCTTC. This sequence joins TRBV6-5 and TRBJ1-2; a possible D gene is TRBD1 (6 bases). CDR3 length: 12 residues. V was shortened by 6 bases and J by 4 bases, with 9 bases between the two germline ends. The V gene's germline CDR1 is MNHEY and CDR2 SVGAGI.

This clone was detected once. The rearrangement links TRBV6-2 or TRBV6-3 to TRBJ2-5, with 10 bases lining up with TRBD2. The CDR3 has 16 residues. The ends lost 5 bases at V and 5 bases at J; junction bases unmatched: 11. CDR1 is MNHEY, CDR2 SVGEGT, per germline. The CDR3 is CASSRFSGGPRETQYF. CDR3 DNA sequence: TGTGCCAGCAGTAGGTTTAGCGGGGGGCCACGGGAGACCCAGTACTTC.

The chain links TRBV7-9 to TRBJ2-3; TRBD2 is a possible D gene (6 bases). The CDR3 length is 13 residues. Trimming pared 10 bases from V and 3 bases from J, leaving 14 bases between. Germline assignment: CDR1 SEHNR and CDR2 FQNEAQ (reference sequence). CDR3 sequence reads: CATPGRGTDTQYF. The CDR3 nucleotides read TGTGCCACGCCCGGACGGGGGACAGATACGCAGTATTTT.

The chain carries TRBV5-6 and TRBJ1-1; 9 nucleotides align to TRBD1. The CDR3 contains 16 residues. CDR1 is SGHDT, CDR2 YYEEEE, per germline. J lost 0 bases, V lost 5 bases, and 8 bases had no gene match. This CDR3 reads CASRFGTGMVNTEAFF. In DNA form, the CDR3 reads TGTGCCAGCAGGTTTGGGACAGGGATGGTGAACACTGAAGCTTTCTTT.

This clone appeared a single time. This chain joins TRBV18 and TRBJ2-1; the D is unclear. CDR3 size: 13 residues. V was cut by 1 base and J by 4 bases, with 5 bases left in between. The germline V gene has CDR1 KGHSH and CDR2 LQKENI. CDR3 in amino acids: CASSPQQYNEQFF. Here the CDR3 DNA reads TGTGCCAGCTCACCACAACAGTACAATGAGCAGTTCTTC.

For the CDR3, the DNA is TGCGCCAGCAGCTTGGTGGGGACAGGGCAGGAAAAACTGTTTTTT. This gives the protein CASSLVGTGQEKLFF. The rearrangement joins TRBV5-1 to TRBJ1-4; 9 bases agree with TRBD1. The CDR3 is 15 residues long. CDR1 and CDR2 from the germline V gene are SGHRS and YFSETQ. Trimming at V came to 0 bases and at J to 8 bases, leaving 5 bases not matched to a gene.

As DNA, the CDR3 is TGTGCCACCAGGGACTCAGGGGGCGATGGCTACACCTTC. It encodes CATRDSGGDGYTF. J is TRBJ1-2 and V is TRBV24-1; 8 bases are shared with TRBD1. The germline V gene has CDR1 KGHDR and CDR2 SFDVKD. V dropped 7 bases and J dropped 6; count of bases not matched to a gene: 6. The CDR3 extends over 13 amino acids.

The rearrangement uses TRBV2 and TRBJ1-5; possible D gene TRBD1, 5 bases. Trimming removed 7 bases from V and 2 bases from J, with 12 bases in between. CDR1 and CDR2 (germline): SNHLY, FYNNEI. This CDR3 is 14 amino acids long. CDR3 DNA: TGTGCCAGCACCCTAAGGGGTGGCAATCAGCCCCAGCATTTT. Translated, it gives CASTLRGGNQPQHF.

The gene calls are TRBV19 and TRBJ1-5, with D maybe TRBD1 (6 bases). Trimming pared 0 bases from V and 4 bases from J, leaving 16 bases between. The germline CDR1 and CDR2 sequences are LNHDA and SQIVND (reference sequence). This CDR3 spans 17 amino acids. The CDR3 sequence: CASSIEAGTMLNQPQHF. The CDR3 bases are TGTGCCAGTAGTATAGAGGCAGGGACAATGTTGAATCAGCCCCAGCATTTT.

The chain has TRBV11-1 and TRBJ1-1, with a weak D call TRBD1 (5 bases). The CDR3 contains 15 residues. V gave up 5 bases and J gave up 1 base, with 14 bases separating them. The germline CDR1 and CDR2 sequences are SGHAT and FQDESV (reference sequence). The CDR3 reads CASSHLPQGNTEAFF. The CDR3 DNA sequence: TGTGCCAGCAGCCACCTCCCCCAGGGGAACACTGAAGCTTTCTTT.

The chain employs TRBV7-3 and TRBJ2-2; no firm D call. V shed 5 bases and J shed 0 bases, with 4 bases lying between them. There are 13 residues in the CDR3. Germline V gives CDR1 SGHTA, CDR2 FQGTGA. This CDR3 is CASSPANTGELFF. The CDR3 DNA reads TGTGCCAGCAGCCCAGCGAACACCGGGGAGCTGTTTTTT.

The CDR3 here is CASSVAGGATANEKLFF. CDR3 in DNA: TGCGCCAGCAGCGTGGCAGGGGGCGCCACAGCTAATGAAAAACTGTTTTTT. This rearrangement joins TRBV4-1 to TRBJ1-4; TRBD1 aligns across 8 bases. The J segment lost 3 bases and the V segment lost 5 bases, leaving 11 bases of the junction unmatched. The germline V gene encodes CDR1 MGHRA and CDR2 YSYEKL. This CDR3 is built from 17 residues.

The V gene is TRBV2, the J gene TRBJ2-1; 9 positions match TRBD2. The CDR3 length is 16 residues. V dropped 6 bases and J dropped 9; count of bases not matched to a gene: 15. CDR1 and CDR2 from the germline V gene are SNHLY and FYNNEI. This CDR3 reads CASRRRLAELGGEQFF. CDR3 bases: TGTGCCAGCAGGAGAAGACTAGCGGAATTAGGGGGTGAGCAGTTCTTC.

The chain is built from TRBV30 and TRBJ1-1; D unresolved. The length of the CDR3 is 11 residues. Trimming cost V 0 bases and J 8 bases, with 7 bases left between them. The germline CDR1 and CDR2 sequences are GTSNPN and SVGIG (reference sequence). CDR3 bases: TGTGCCTGGAGTGTCGTTCAGGAAGCTTTCTTT. Translating it yields CAWSVVQEAFF.

This clone has a single count. The V and J genes are TRBV6-1 and TRBJ1-2; no definite D call. V lost 1 base to trimming and J lost 3 bases, with 9 bases between them. This CDR3 is 14 amino acids long. Germline lookup yields CDR1 MNHNS and CDR2 SASEGT. The CDR3 DNA is TGTGCCAGCAGTGAAGGGCAAGTCTACTATGGCTACACCTTC. Amino acids: CASSEGQVYYGYTF.

The V call is TRBV18, the J call TRBJ1-5; D perhaps matches TRBD1 (5 bases). This CDR3 comprises 13 residues. Germline V gene sequence: CDR1 KGHSH, CDR2 LQKENI. DNA for the CDR3: TGTGGTCCCCAGACAGTTCTCAATCAGCCCCAGCATTTT. Protein product: CGPQTVLNQPQHF.

The chain couples TRBV7-8 to TRBJ1-2; TRBD1 matches at 10 bases. The V segment lost 8 bases and the J segment 7 bases; nucleotides outside the gene matches: 16. Germline V lookup: CDR1 SGHVS, CDR2 FQNEAQ. This CDR3 region has 16 residues. The CDR3 bases are TGTGCCAGCCGATCGCTCCTGGGACAGGGGTTACGTGGCTACACCTTC. Protein product: CASRSLLGQGLRGYTF. Drawing the rest from reference TRBV7-8 and TRBJ1-2, the complete variable domain is GAGVSQSPRYKVAKRGQDVALRCDPISGHVSLFWYQQALGQGPEFLTYFQNEAQLDKSGLPSDRFFAERPEGSVSTLKIQRTQQEDSAVYLCASRSLLGQGLRGYTFGSGTRLTVV.

The gene calls are TRBV7-2 and TRBJ2-7; D might be TRBD1 (6 bases). Trimming took off 3 bases at V and 2 bases at J, with 17 bases between the two ends. The germline CDR1 and CDR2 sequences are SGHTA and FQGNSA. The CDR3 is 16 amino acids. The CDR3, as DNA: TGTGCCAGCAGCTTGTTGCCGGGACACGAAGCCTACGAGCAGTACTTC. Protein sequence: CASSLLPGHEAYEQYF. The entire variable domain, with the rest obtained from reference TRBV7-2 and TRBJ2-7, is as follows: GAGVSQSPSNKVTEKGKDVELRCDPISGHTALYWYRQSLGQGLEFLIYFQGNSAPDKSGLPSDRFSAERTGGSVSTLTIQRTQQEDSAVYLCASSLLPGHEAYEQYFGPGTRLTVT.

This chain uses TRBV2 with TRBJ2-2; D possibly corresponds to TRBD1 (5 bases). This CDR3 has 14 residues. Between the trimmed V and J ends, which lost 1 base and 7 bases, there was a span of 10 bases. Germline CDR1 SNHLY, CDR2 FYNNEI. In DNA, the CDR3 is TGTGCCAGCAGTGAAGTAGGGGCGAGCGGGGAGCTGTTTTTT. Translation gives CASSEVGASGELFF. The whole variable domain, remainder taken from reference TRBV2 and TRBJ2-2, is EPEVTQTPSHQVTQMGQEVILRCVPISNHLYFYWYRQILGQKVEFLVSFYNNEISEKSEIFDDQFSVERPDGSNFTLKIRSTKLEDSAMYFCASSEVGASGELFFGEGSRLTVL.

The chain couples TRBV19 to TRBJ1-3, with D unclear. In germline, CDR1 is LNHDA, CDR2 SQIVND (reference sequence). The CDR3 is made up of 12 amino acids. Trimming left V 8 bases short and J 0 bases short, with 5 bases between. The CDR3 bases are TGTGCCAGTCGGAGCTCTGGAAACACCATATATTTT. Amino acid sequence: CASRSSGNTIYF.

This chain connects TRBV9 to TRBJ2-5, with TRBD2 matching 13 bases. CDR3 size: 15 residues. The trim removed 0 bases at V and 5 bases at J, leaving 1 base unmatched. Germline V lookup: CDR1 SGDLS, CDR2 YYNGEE. As DNA, the CDR3 is TGTGCCAGCAGCGTAGGGACTAGCGGGAGTGAGACCCAGTACTTC. Amino acid sequence: CASSVGTSGSETQYF.

The gene calls are TRBV27 and TRBJ2-5, with D maybe TRBD1 (5 bases). The CDR3 is made up of 13 amino acids. V was cut by 11 bases and J by 2 bases, with 15 bases left in between. The germline V gene encodes CDR1 MNHEY and CDR2 SMNVEV (reference sequence). CDR3 amino acids: CAGPQGRQETQYF. CDR3 nucleotides: TGTGCCGGCCCCCAGGGCAGGCAAGAGACCCAGTACTTC.

The genes are TRBV7-3 and TRBJ1-6; D is perhaps TRBD1 (6 bases). V lost 6 bases and J lost 0, with 15 bases in between. This CDR3 is 17 amino acids long. Germline CDR1 reads SGHTA; CDR2 reads FQGTGA. The CDR3 DNA reads TGTGCCAGCAGACGCCACAGGGAAAGCTCCTATAATTCACCCCTCCACTTT. This translates into CASRRHRESSYNSPLHF.

CDR3 nucleotide sequence: TGTGCCAGCAGCCCGCCCGGCAGGGTTACCGGGGAGCTGTTTTTT. This translates into CASSPPGRVTGELFF. The gene calls are TRBV14 and TRBJ2-2; tentatively, D is TRBD1 (5 bases). V was clipped by 4 bases and J by 5 bases, with 14 bases between them. CDR3 length: 15 residues. From germline, CDR1 is SGHDN and CDR2 FVKESK.

This chain links TRBV19 with TRBJ2-1, with TRBD2 identical over 8 bases. This CDR3 contains 16 residues. Germline trimming cut 3 bases from V and 4 bases from J; bases unmatched to any gene: 8. CDR1 and CDR2 (germline): LNHDA, SQIVND (reference sequence). The CDR3 nucleotides are TGTGCCAGTAGTATTCACAGCGGGAGTCGTTACAATGAGCAGTTCTTC. The encoded protein is CASSIHSGSRYNEQFF.

The rearrangement uses TRBV5-1 and TRBJ2-2; maybe TRBD2 (5 bases). Trimming pared 7 bases from V and 8 bases from J, leaving 15 bases between. CDR3 length equals 13 residues. CDR1 SGHRS and CDR2 YFSETQ come from the germline V gene. CDR3 nucleotide sequence: TGCGCCAGCGCTCTGAGGGAATCTGGGGAGCTGTTTTTT. This gives the protein CASALRESGELFF.

This chain joins TRBV5-4 and TRBJ2-5; 10 bases match TRBD2. The CDR3 has 15 amino acids. V gave up 1 base and J gave up 4 bases; unmatched junction bases: 4. Germline loops: CDR1 SGHNT, CDR2 YYREEE (reference sequence). DNA of the CDR3: TGTGCCAGCAGCTTGAAAGCGGGGGGGATAGAGACCCAGTACTTC. It codes for CASSLKAGGIETQYF.

The V call is TRBV6-5, the J call TRBJ1-2; 10 bases are shared with TRBD1. CDR3 length: 14 residues. V lost 7 bases and J lost 6; bases outside the gene matches: 8. The V gene's germline CDR1 is MNHEY and CDR2 SVGAGI. The CDR3 here is CASTATGGLDGYTF. DNA of the CDR3: TGTGCCAGCACCGCGACAGGGGGCTTGGATGGCTACACCTTC.